Below, one T cell receptor beta chain is given with its context. Its antigen remains unidentified. This record belongs to a study of cytomegalovirus exposure and HLA in healthy donors. Points from the study as a whole: Reports credit the classifier with highly specific, highly sensitive diagnosis of cytomegalovirus status.

This PCR relied on a set of 60 Vbeta primers and 13 Jbeta primers. Profiling relied on immunoSEQ multiplex PCR, and the TCRdb table lists in-frame clones only, not all of them. Of 120,000 or so clones in the sample, over 65% are singletons; the top ten hold 4%. The CDR3 runs 15 residues. Germline V gene data show CDR1 as SEHNR and CDR2 as FQNEAQ (reference sequence). V lost 2 bases and J 5 bases, leaving 12 bases between the germline ends. The sample consisted of PBMCs. The source of this sequence is a man between 40 and 49 years old in good health and CMV-seropositive. The chain carries TRBV7-9 and TRBJ2-2, with a possible D match to TRBD1 (6 bases). The CDR3 spells CASSLPRTATGELFF. For the CDR3, the DNA is TGTGCCAGCAGCTTACCCCGGACAGCGACCGGGGAGCTGTTTTTT.